The rows below give T cell receptor beta chains drawn from one sample of a study of cytomegalovirus exposure and HLA in healthy donors. The protocol was immunoSEQ multiplex PCR, while the TCRdb copy is restricted to in-frame clones and leaves out a portion. The sample shows about 120,000 clones, more than 60% of them seen only once. The source material was PBMCs. The receptors were gathered from a middle-aged woman in good health and CMV-seropositive. The CDR3 runs from the conserved cysteine through the conserved F or W. D genes are given only for firm matches. Clone size, where shown, is once, few, many, or a class for clones that have expanded.

TRBV9	TRBJ2-5	TRBD2	.	TGTGCCAGCAGCGTCGGGACTAGCGGGGATGAGACCCAGTACTTC	CASSVGTSGDETQYF
TRBV19	TRBJ2-5	.	.	TGTGCCAGTAGTATTGGTACTAGCCCCGAGACCCAGTACTTC	CASSIGTSPETQYF
TRBV7-7	TRBJ1-4	TRBD1	.	TGTGCTAGCAGCACCGGAACAGGGGGAGAAAAACTGTTTTTT	CASSTGTGGEKLFF
TRBV6-5	TRBJ1-2	.	.	TGTGCCAGCAGCCGACAACTTGTTTATGGCTACACCTTC	CASSRQLVYGYTF
TRBV30	TRBJ1-2	.	.	TGTGCCTGGAGTGCTGGGAGGAGCTATGGCTACTCCTTC	CAWSAGRSYGYSF
TRBV18	TRBJ2-1	TRBD1	.	TGTGCCAGCTCACCGAACAGGGGTTCGTCCTACAATGAGCAGTTCTTC	CASSPNRGSSYNEQFF
TRBV14	TRBJ2-5	TRBD1	.	TGTGCCAGCAGCCCGGGACAGATAATTGGGATTCAAGAGACCCAGTACTTC	CASSPGQIIGIQETQYF
TRBV5-4	TRBJ2-5	TRBD2	few	TGTGCCAGCAGCCCGAAGGGGGGGACTAGCGGGAGAAAGACCCAGTACTTC	CASSPKGGTSGRKTQYF
TRBV18	TRBJ2-1	TRBD2	few	TGTGCCAGCTCTCCACTCGGGGGGGCCTGGGATGAGCAGTTCTTC	CASSPLGGAWDEQFF
TRBV10-2	TRBJ2-3	.	.	TGCGCCAGCAGTGAGAACAGGGAGTGGGGTACGCAGTATTTT	CASSENREWGTQYF
TRBV5-1	TRBJ2-7	TRBD2	.	TGCGCCAGCAGCCTTAGCGGGGACTCCTACGAGCAGTACTTC	CASSLSGDSYEQYF
TRBV2	TRBJ1-3	.	.	TGTGCCAGCTCAGGGGAAGGAAACACCATATATTTT	CASSGEGNTIYF
TRBV5-4	TRBJ2-1	TRBD2	once	TGTGCCATGACGGGGGGGCCGACCTACAATGAGCAGTTCTTC	CAMTGGPTYNEQFF
TRBV27	TRBJ2-7	TRBD1	.	TGTGCCAGCAGTGCCCTCGGGACAGCTTCCTACGAGCAGTACTTC	CASSALGTASYEQYF
TRBV4-2	TRBJ2-7	TRBD2	.	TGTGCCAGCAGCCAAGCGGGGGGAGGAACCTACGAGCAGTACTTC	CASSQAGGGTYEQYF
TRBV7-8	TRBJ2-7	TRBD1	few	TGTGCCAGCAGCTCCGGGACAGGGGTTTCCTCCTACGAGCAGTACTTC	CASSSGTGVSSYEQYF
TRBV5-1	TRBJ2-7	TRBD2	.	TGCGCCAGCAGCTTGGCCGGGACTAGTGTTTACGAGCAGTACTTC	CASSLAGTSVYEQYF
TRBV10-3	TRBJ2-7	TRBD2	.	TGTGCCATCAGTGAGTCTTTAGCGGGGCCCCGTTCCTACGAGCAGTACTTC	CAISESLAGPRSYEQYF
TRBV18	TRBJ1-5	TRBD1	once	TGTGCCAGCTCTCCTGGACAGGGCCGTCAGCCCCAGCATTTT	CASSPGQGRQPQHF
TRBV7-2	TRBJ2-5	TRBD2	.	TGTGCCAGCAGCTTACTAGCGGGAGTCGGGGAGACCCAGTACTTC	CASSLLAGVGETQYF
TRBV2	TRBJ1-1	TRBD1	.	TGTGCCAGCAGTGACGACAGGGAATTCTCTGAAGCTTTCTTT	CASSDDREFSEAFF
TRBV2	TRBJ1-2	.	.	TGTGCCAGCAGTGAATCTGTTGGGGGGAACTATGGCTACACCTTC	CASSESVGGNYGYTF
TRBV6-6	TRBJ1-5	TRBD1	.	TGTGCCAGCAGTCTCCGGACAGGGGAAAGCAATCAGCCCCAGCATTTT	CASSLRTGESNQPQHF
TRBV2	TRBJ2-7	TRBD1	.	TGTGCCAGCAAAAGCAACAGGGGCTACGAGCAGTACTTC	CASKSNRGYEQYF
TRBV19	TRBJ1-1	TRBD1	.	TGTGCCAGCCTATCTCCCGGGACAGGGGTGGAAGCTTTCTTT	CASLSPGTGVEAFF
TRBV21-1	TRBJ2-7	.	.	TGTGCCAGCAGCAAAGTGGACAGAGGCGAGCAGTACTTC	CASSKVDRGEQYF
TRBV19	TRBJ1-1	.	.	TGTGCCAGTGCACAGGGAAAGAACACTGAAGCTTTCTTT	CASAQGKNTEAFF
TRBV5-4	TRBJ1-1	TRBD1	.	TGTGCCAGCAGCGCGTACAATGACAGGGAAGAAGCTTTCTTT	CASSAYNDREEAFF
TRBV29-1	TRBJ1-1	.	.	TGCAGCGTTGCGATCAAACCGGGGGACACTGAAGCTTTCTTT	CSVAIKPGDTEAFF
TRBV29-1	TRBJ2-3	TRBD2	.	TGCAGCGTTGAACCTAGCGGGGGCTCAAATACGCAGTATTTT	CSVEPSGGSNTQYF
TRBV27	TRBJ2-7	TRBD1	.	TGTGCCAGCAGTTACCACCACCCCGACTCCAGGGGGCTGAGCTCCTACGAGCAGTACTTC	CASSYHHPDSRGLSSYEQYF
TRBV27	TRBJ1-6	.	.	TGTGCCAGCAGAGGCGAGAGGGATAATTCACCCCTCCACTTT	CASRGERDNSPLHF
TRBV6-5	TRBJ2-7	TRBD2	few	TGTGCCAGCAGGGGGGGACTACCCTACGAGCAGTACTTC	CASRGGLPYEQYF